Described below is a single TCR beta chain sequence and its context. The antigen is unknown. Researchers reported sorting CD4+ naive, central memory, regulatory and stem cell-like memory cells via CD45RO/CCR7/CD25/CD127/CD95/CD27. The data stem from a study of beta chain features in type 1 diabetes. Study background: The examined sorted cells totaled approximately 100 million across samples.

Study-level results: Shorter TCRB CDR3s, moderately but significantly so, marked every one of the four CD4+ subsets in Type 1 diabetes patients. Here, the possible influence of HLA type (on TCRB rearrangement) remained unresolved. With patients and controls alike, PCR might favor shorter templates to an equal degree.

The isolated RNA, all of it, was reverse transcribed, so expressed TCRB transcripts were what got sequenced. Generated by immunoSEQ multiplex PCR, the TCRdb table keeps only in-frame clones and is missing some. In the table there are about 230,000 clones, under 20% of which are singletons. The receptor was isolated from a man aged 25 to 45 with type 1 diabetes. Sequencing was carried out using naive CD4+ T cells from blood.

CDR3 DNA sequence: TGTGCCACTCGACTAGCGGAGGACAATGAGCAGTTCTTC. Its translation: CATRLAEDNEQFF. The rearrangement joins TRBV7-3 to TRBJ2-1, with TRBD2 matching 9 bases. Germline CDR1 is SGHTA and CDR2 is FQGTGA. This CDR3 spans 13 amino acids. After removal of 10 bases from V and 5 bases from J, the junction contained 6 bases not matched to a gene. The full variable domain, in which reference TRBV7-3 and TRBJ2-1 provide the parts outside the CDR3, is GAGVSQTPSNKVTEKGKYVELRCDPISGHTALYWYRQSLGQGPEFLIYFQGTGAADDSGLPNDRFFAVRPEGSVSTLKIQRTERGDSAVYLCATRLAEDNEQFFGPGTRLTVL.